These 18 T cell receptor beta chains were sequenced from one sample in a study of cytomegalovirus exposure and HLA in healthy donors. PCR involved 60 Vbeta and 13 Jbeta primers. Sequenced by immunoSEQ multiplex PCR; TCRdb stores in-frame clones only, minus some. Among some 120,000 clones listed, around 79% were seen once. The specimen was PBMCs. All receptors derive from a woman aged 18 to 35 in good health and CMV-seronegative.

This chain joins TRBV11-2 and TRBJ1-2; D unresolved. V was clipped by 1 base and J by 6 bases, with 9 bases between them. Per germline, CDR1 SGHAT and CDR2 FQNNGV. The CDR3 spans 13 residues. The CDR3 spells CASSLVQRNGYTF. CDR3 DNA sequence: TGTGCCAGCAGCTTAGTGCAGCGCAATGGCTACACCTTC.

Comment on this clone: The junction does not match germline at one end; this may be a read error. The same CDR3 is also encoded by other DNA sequences in this sample. This chain links TRBV5-1 with TRBJ1-1; D perhaps matches TRBD1 (5 bases). This CDR3 contains 13 residues. Germline values: CDR1 SGHRS, CDR2 YFSETQ. The CDR3 spells CASSLDQGTEAFF. As DNA, the CDR3 is TGCGCCAGCAGCTTGGATCAGGGCACTGAAGCTTTCTTC.

In this sample, this clone turned up once. This chain uses TRBV7-6 with TRBJ2-3, with 8 bases fitting TRBD2. CDR1 and CDR2 (germline): SGHVS, FNYEAQ. The CDR3 extends over 14 amino acids. The trim removed 7 bases at V and 3 bases at J, leaving 6 bases unmatched. The CDR3 DNA sequence: TGTGCCAGCACCCTTAGCGGGACGACAGATACGCAGTATTTT. Amino acid sequence: CASTLSGTTDTQYF.

The table lists this clone with a count of one. This sequence joins TRBV6-5 and TRBJ2-7, with 9 nucleotides matching TRBD2. V shed 0 bases, J shed 2 bases, and the junction held 5 bases outside the gene matches. CDR3 size: 16 residues. CDR1 and CDR2 (germline): MNHEY, SVGAGI. In DNA, the CDR3 is TGTGCCAGCAGTTACTCGAGGCTAGCGGGAACCTACGAGCAGTACTTC. This translates into CASSYSRLAGTYEQYF.

The V call is TRBV27, the J call TRBJ1-2; 7 bases are shared with TRBD1. Germline-derived CDR1 and CDR2 are MNHEY and SMNVEV (reference sequence). Unmatched junction bases numbered 12, after V lost 8 bases and J lost 0 bases. This CDR3 is built from 16 residues. CDR3: CASSRDSGRPNYGYTF. CDR3 coding DNA: TGTGCCAGCTCAAGGGACAGCGGGCGGCCTAACTATGGCTACACCTTC.

The V gene is TRBV27, the J gene TRBJ2-3; TRBD2 aligns across 7 bases. V shed 3 bases and J 3 bases; nucleotides not matched to a gene: 0. This CDR3 is 13 amino acids long. Germline V gene data show CDR1 as MNHEY and CDR2 as SMNVEV (reference sequence). Written as DNA, the CDR3 is TGTGCCAGCAGTTTGGGGGGGACAGATACGCAGTATTTT. Protein product: CASSLGGTDTQYF.

Note on this clone: One end of the junction is discordant with germline, which a read error may explain. The genes are TRBV6-6 and TRBJ2-7, with 10 bases matching TRBD2. From germline, CDR1 is MNHNY and CDR2 SVGAGI (reference sequence). The CDR3 spans 15 residues. The CDR3 loop is CASSYEREGSNEQYF. The DNA for the CDR3 is TGTGCCAGCAGTTACGAGCGGGAGGGCTCCAACGAGCAGTACTTC.

This rearrangement joins TRBV21-1 to TRBJ1-5; the table's D call, TRBD1, has no DNA check behind it. TRBV21-1 is given as a pseudogene. The CDR3 spans 21 residues. The DNA for the CDR3 is TGTGCCAGCAGCGCTTCAATTGGACAGGGGGCAGGGAATGTTAGCAATCAGCCCCAGCATTTT. It translates to CASSASIGQGAGNVSNQPQHF.

The chain combines TRBV11-2 with TRBJ2-7; D may be TRBD1 (6 bases). Deletions cut 1 base from V and 2 bases from J, with 18 bases between. Germline CDR1 SGHAT, CDR2 FQNNGV. The CDR3 consists of 17 residues. CDR3: CASSLVPRGPMTYEQYF. The CDR3, as DNA: TGTGCCAGCAGCTTAGTTCCCAGGGGTCCTATGACCTACGAGCAGTACTTC.

The chain joins TRBV5-1 to TRBJ2-2, with D perhaps TRBD1 (7 bases). The V end was cut by 4 bases, the J end by 6 bases, with 31 bases between. CDR3 length: 20 amino acids. The germline V gene has CDR1 SGHRS and CDR2 YFSETQ. In nucleotides, the CDR3 is TGCGCCAGCAGCCGGACCGCCGCGACAGGGACTCCAGCGGAGGCCGGGGAGCTGTTTTTT. This gives the protein CASSRTAATGTPAEAGELFF.

The chain is built from TRBV30 and TRBJ1-5; 8 bases match TRBD1. Losses at the gene ends were 2 bases for V and 3 bases for J; bases not matched to a gene: 12. This CDR3 is built from 17 residues. Per the germline V gene, CDR1 is GTSNPN and CDR2 is SVGIG (reference sequence). The CDR3: CAWSSRTGGMNNQPQHF. DNA for the CDR3: TGTGCCTGGAGTTCACGAACAGGGGGGATGAACAATCAGCCCCAGCATTTT.

J is TRBJ2-2 and V is TRBV2; possible D gene TRBD2, 5 bases. V was cut by 6 bases and J by 5 bases, with 13 bases left in between. Germline CDR1 reads SNHLY; CDR2 reads FYNNEI. The CDR3 totals 14 residues. The CDR3 DNA reads as TGTGCCAGCAGGTCCGAGGGTATAACCGGGGAGCTGTTTTTT. Encoded protein: CASRSEGITGELFF.

This clone was observed a few times. The chain employs TRBV6-5 and TRBJ2-5, with TRBD2 as a possible D gene (5 bases). The V end lost 4 bases, the J end lost 0 bases, and 12 bases lay between the germline ends. CDR1 MNHEY and CDR2 SVGAGI come from the germline V gene. This CDR3 is built from 15 residues. CDR3 sequence reads: CASSSLRGYQETQYF. In DNA form, the CDR3 reads TGTGCCAGCAGTTCCCTGCGAGGGTACCAAGAGACCCAGTACTTC.

The rearrangement joins TRBV10-2 to TRBJ1-2, with 9 positions matching TRBD1. The CDR3 runs to 13 residues. Germline trimming cut 5 bases from V and 8 bases from J; bases unmatched to any gene: 6. Germline V gives CDR1 WSHSY, CDR2 SAAADI. CDR3 loop: CASSSGTGNGYTF. The CDR3, as DNA: TGCGCCAGCAGTAGCGGGACAGGGAACGGCTACACCTTC.

The chain uses TRBV10-3 and TRBJ1-2; a possible D gene is TRBD1 (5 bases). The CDR3 is 14 residues long. Germline V gene sequence: CDR1 ENHRY, CDR2 SYGVKD. The germline V and J ends were trimmed by 3 bases and 5 bases, with 13 bases remaining between them. The CDR3 bases are TGTGCCATCAGTGATGGAGGGGCTAGGTATGGCTACACCTTC. It translates to CAISDGGARYGYTF.

CDR3 region: CASSVWPDTGELFF. The CDR3 DNA is TGTGCCAGCAGTGTTTGGCCAGACACCGGGGAGCTGTTTTTT. The chain joins TRBV25-1 to TRBJ2-2; no clear D gene. The germline CDR1 and CDR2 sequences are MGHDK and SYGVNS. CDR3 size: 14 residues. V shed 4 bases and J shed 3 bases, with 9 bases lying between them.

This clone occurred once. CDR3 loop: CASRQGAGETQYF. CDR3 nucleotides: TGTGCCAGCAGACAGGGGGCTGGGGAGACCCAGTACTTC. V gene TRBV6-5 combines with J gene TRBJ2-5, with TRBD1 identical over 9 bases. There are 13 residues in the CDR3. The V gene end was trimmed by 6 bases and the J gene end by 5 bases; junction bases not matched to a gene: 4. Germline loops: CDR1 MNHEY, CDR2 SVGAGI.

The V gene is TRBV5-1, the J gene TRBJ2-5; possibly TRBD2 for D (6 bases). TRBJ2-7 matches the DNA end more closely, so the J call is doubtful. CDR3 size: 14 residues. Germline-derived CDR1 and CDR2 are SGHRS and YFSETQ. As DNA, the CDR3 is TGCGCCAGCAGCCCGGGAGATGCACCCTACGAGCAGTACTTC. Protein product: CASSPGDAPYEQYF.